This T cell receptor beta chain was identified in a study of monozygotic twins with inflammatory bowel disease. Findings and limits, study-wide: Differing T cell subtypes remained indistinguishable. Whether twins were concordant or discordant made no difference to repertoire similarity, possibly from limited power.

From roughly 4,000 ng of total RNA, each TCR library was prepared. cDNA was made in eight separate reactions per sample. TCRdb derives one entry per CDR3 protein from the 5' RACE reads, leaving out DNA. The repertoire shows over 35,000 distinct CDR3 sequences; the top ten hold 4% to 6.5%. With regard to this clonotype: Antigen unknown.

The CDR3 consists of 14 residues. Germline CDR1 reads SGHTA; CDR2 reads FQGNSA. Sequencing was done on a sample of blood. The chain has TRBV7-2 and TRBJ2-7; the TRBD2 assignment by TCRdb is unverifiable without DNA. The receptor was derived from a human donor with ulcerative colitis or Crohn's disease, or a healthy co-twin of an affected twin (not recorded which). The CDR3 region is CASSIPGLAGEQYF.